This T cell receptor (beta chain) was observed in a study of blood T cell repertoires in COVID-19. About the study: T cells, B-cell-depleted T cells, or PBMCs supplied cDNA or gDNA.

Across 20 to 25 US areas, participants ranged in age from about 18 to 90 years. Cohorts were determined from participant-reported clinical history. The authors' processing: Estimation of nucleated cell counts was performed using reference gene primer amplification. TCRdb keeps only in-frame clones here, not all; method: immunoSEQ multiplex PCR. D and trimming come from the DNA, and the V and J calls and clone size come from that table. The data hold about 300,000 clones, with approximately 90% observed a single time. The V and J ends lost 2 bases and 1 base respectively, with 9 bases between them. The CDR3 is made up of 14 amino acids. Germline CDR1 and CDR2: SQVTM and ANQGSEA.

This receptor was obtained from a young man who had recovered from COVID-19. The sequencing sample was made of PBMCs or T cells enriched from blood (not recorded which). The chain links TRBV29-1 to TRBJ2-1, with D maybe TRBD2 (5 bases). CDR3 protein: CSVEQWESYNEQFF. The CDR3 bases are TGCAGCGTTGAACAGTGGGAGTCCTACAATGAGCAGTTCTTC.